This is a list of T cell receptor beta chains from one sample in a study of blood T cells in healthy people across ages. A single record per CDR3 protein comes from TCRdb applying MiXCR to the 5' RACE reads. Found here are over 1,500,000 distinct CDR3 sequences, around 50% of them singletons; the top ten hold 2.1%. Sequenced material: blood. The receptors derive from a middle-aged woman in good health. Both conserved end residues are part of each CDR3. The D gene is left open where the match is weak. Rows may omit the clone size; those that give it use once, few, many or a size class.

V: TRBV5-1; size: .; J: TRBJ2-1; D: .; CDR3: CASSWGDDNEQFF; DNA: TGCGCCAGCAGCTGGGGGGACGACAATGAGCAGTTCTTC
V: TRBV7-6; size: .; J: TRBJ1-1; D: .; CDR3: CASSSAGVGRAEAFF; DNA: TGTGCCAGCAGCTCAGCCGGAGTAGGTCGAGCTGAAGCTTTCTTT
V: TRBV27; size: few; J: TRBJ2-5; D: TRBD2; CDR3: CASSLSGGASGETQYF; DNA: TGTGCCAGCAGTCTTAGCGGGGGAGCCTCCGGTGAGACCCAGTACTTC
V: TRBV2; size: .; J: TRBJ1-1; D: .; CDR3: CASSKMAGVSEAFF; DNA: TGTGCCAGCAGCAAAATGGCGGGGGTATCTGAAGCTTTCTTT
V: TRBV13; size: .; J: TRBJ2-7; D: .; CDR3: CASSSLGPAGIPYEQYF; DNA: TGTGCCAGCAGCTCCTTAGGGCCGGCAGGGATACCCTACGAGCAGTACTTC
V: TRBV28; size: .; J: TRBJ1-1; D: .; CDR3: CASRRLRTELSEAFF; DNA: TGTGCCAGCAGACGCCTAAGGACAGAACTTAGCGAGGCTTTCTTT
V: TRBV9; size: once; J: TRBJ2-3; D: .; CDR3: CASSVGRQAPTDTQYF; DNA: TGTGCCAGCAGCGTTGGGCGGCAGGCCCCCACAGATACGCAGTATTTT
V: TRBV10-3; size: .; J: TRBJ2-3; D: TRBD1; CDR3: CAISGTGGTDTQYF; DNA: TGTGCCATCAGTGGCACAGGGGGGACAGATACGCAGTATTTT
V: TRBV12-3/TRBV12-4; size: .; J: TRBJ2-3; D: TRBD2; CDR3: CASSLLRAGRGTDTQYF; DNA: TGTGCCAGCAGTTTACTTAGAGCGGGAAGGGGCACAGATACGCAGTATTTT
V: TRBV7-9; size: .; J: TRBJ1-2; D: .; CDR3: CASSLAEIRGSGYTF; DNA: TGTGCCAGCAGCTTAGCGGAAATACGGGGGAGCGGCTACACCTTC
V: TRBV4-3; size: .; J: TRBJ2-5; D: .; CDR3: CASSQDGGSNEQYF; DNA: TGCGCCAGCAGCCAAGATGGGGGGAGCAATGAGCAGTACTTC
V: TRBV7-9; size: .; J: TRBJ2-7; D: .; CDR3: CASSLTESQYF; DNA: TGTGCCAGCAGCTTAACGGAGAGCCAGTACTTC
V: TRBV15; size: .; J: TRBJ2-3; D: TRBD2; CDR3: CATSRGRGGPTDTQYF; DNA: TGTGCCACCAGCAGGGGACGCGGGGGGCCCACAGATACGCAGTATTTT
V: TRBV27; size: .; J: TRBJ2-3; D: TRBD1; CDR3: CASSSGTGASGDTQYF; DNA: TGTGCCAGCAGTTCCGGGACAGGGGCGAGCGGAGATACGCAGTATTTT
V: TRBV29-1; size: .; J: TRBJ2-3; D: TRBD2; CDR3: CSAGLAGGLRADTQYF; DNA: TGCAGCGCTGGACTAGCGGGGGGGCTACGGGCAGATACGCAGTATTTT
V: TRBV6-1; size: once; J: TRBJ1-2; D: TRBD1; CDR3: CASSEVQGAYTF; DNA: TGTGCCAGCAGTGAAGTACAGGGGGCCTACACCTTC
V: TRBV4-3; size: .; J: TRBJ2-1; D: TRBD1; CDR3: CASSEGRGRDRVNEQFF; DNA: TGCGCCAGCAGCGAAGGCCGTGGGCGGGACAGGGTTAATGAGCAGTTCTTC
V: TRBV3-1; size: .; J: TRBJ2-7; D: .; CDR3: CASSQFGGRTYEQYF; DNA: TGTGCCAGCAGCCAATTCGGAGGACGAACCTACGAGCAGTACTTC
V: TRBV6-1; size: .; J: TRBJ1-1; D: .; CDR3: CASRLTVGNTEAFF; DNA: TGTGCCAGCAGGCTCACAGTGGGGAACACTGAAGCTTTCTTT
V: TRBV7-2; size: .; J: TRBJ1-2; D: TRBD1; CDR3: CASSPPDRASDGYTF; DNA: TGTGCCAGCAGCCCACCGGACAGGGCATCGGATGGCTACACCTTC
V: TRBV7-2; size: .; J: TRBJ2-3; D: .; CDR3: CASSSRGRKDTQYF; DNA: TGTGCCAGCAGTTCCCGGGGCCGAAAAGATACGCAGTATTTT
V: TRBV20-1; size: few; J: TRBJ2-5; D: TRBD2; CDR3: CSATGGTSQETQYF; DNA: TGCAGTGCTACCGGCGGGACTAGCCAAGAGACCCAGTACTTC
V: TRBV14; size: .; J: TRBJ2-1; D: TRBD1; CDR3: CASSQIRRVSQGTDNEQFF; DNA: TGTGCCAGCAGCCAAATCCGGCGTGTTTCACAGGGGACAGACAATGAGCAGTTCTTC
V: TRBV12-3/TRBV12-4; size: .; J: TRBJ2-1; D: TRBD2; CDR3: CASRLTGGAHNEQFF; DNA: TGTGCCAGCAGATTGACCGGGGGGGCCCACAATGAGCAGTTCTTC
V: TRBV5-1; size: many; J: TRBJ2-7; D: .; CDR3: CASSLEGYEQYF; DNA: TGCGCCAGCAGCTTGGAGGGCTACGAGCAGTACTTC
V: TRBV20-1; size: .; J: TRBJ2-5; D: .; CDR3: CSARDAETQYF; DNA: TGCAGTGCTAGAGATGCGGAGACCCAGTACTTC
V: TRBV9; size: few; J: TRBJ2-1; D: .; CDR3: CASSLTTGPEPYNEQFF; DNA: TGTGCCAGCAGCCTTACTACCGGGCCGGAGCCCTACAATGAGCAGTTCTTC
V: TRBV6-2/TRBV6-3; size: few; J: TRBJ2-7; D: TRBD1; CDR3: CASSSVTGRRVYEQYF; DNA: TGTGCCAGCAGTTCCGTGACAGGGCGAAGGGTCTACGAGCAGTACTTC
V: TRBV20-1; size: .; J: TRBJ1-2; D: TRBD1; CDR3: CSARVLGTEKGDGYTF; DNA: TGCAGTGCTAGAGTCCTTGGGACAGAAAAGGGCGATGGCTACACCTTC